The sequence of this TCR beta chain was determined in a study of T-cell reconstitution after alpha-beta-depleted transplantation in children. As it was prepared, the TCRbeta library received unique molecular identifiers. TCRdb itself ran the PCR reads through MiXCR, one entry per CDR3 protein. Seen here are just under 350,000 distinct CDR3 sequences, roughly 15% observed once, and the top ten hold approximately 44%. Comment on this clonotype: Antigen unknown.

The study, taken as a whole, reports: Several patients had high TCRbeta diversity at day 60; it came from surviving recipient T cells and thymic progenitors. The main origin of T-cell counts and diversity one year after transplant was newly produced T cells.

The sample consisted of PBMCs, mostly from graft donor cells, taken 360 days after TCRalphabeta/CD19-depleted stem cell transplant. This TCR was sampled from a male patient between 2 and 9 years old who had a stem cell transplant for acute lymphoblastic leukemia, so the T cells may come from the graft donor.

CDR3 nucleotide sequence: TGTGCCATCAGTGAGTCGACGGTGAACACTGAAGCTTTCTTT. This sequence encodes CAISESTVNTEAFF. The chain joins TRBV10-3 to TRBJ1-1; D not resolved. The CDR3 has 14 residues. Germline CDR1 and CDR2: ENHRY and SYGVKD. The V and J ends lost 0 bases and 0 bases respectively, with 5 bases between them.